The present entry profiles one T cell receptor (beta chain) with its context. The entry originates in a study of T cells in Graves' hyperthyroidism and ophthalmopathy. Study-wide background: Blood from the periphery was taken at initial diagnosis, before any treatment.

The PBMCs were taken from more than 8 ml of fresh peripheral blood. Amplified regions were TCR beta CDR3 sequences from RNA transcripts. TCR CDR3 underwent first-round RT-PCR with the HTBI primer set. TCRdb re-analysed the multiplex PCR reads in MiXCR, keeping a single row per CDR3 protein. The table shows about 420,000 distinct CDR3 sequences, with approximately 15% occurring only once. Sequenced material: blood. This clonotype was obtained from a young woman with Graves' hyperthyroidism.

CDR3 region: CASSLAGQATSGNTIYF. The CDR3 DNA reads as TGCGCCAGCAGCCTCGCTGGACAGGCGACATCTGGAAACACCATATATTTT. The chain couples TRBV5-1 to TRBJ1-3; 7 nucleotides match TRBD1. CDR1 SGHRS and CDR2 YFSETQ come from the germline V gene. The ends lost 4 bases at V and 1 base at J; junction bases unmatched: 11. The CDR3 runs 17 residues.